A single TCR beta chain is shown here with its context. Antigen: not known. The record originates from a study of cytomegalovirus exposure and HLA in healthy donors. Overall study findings and caveats: Diagnosis of cytomegalovirus status made by the classifier reportedly showed high specificity and sensitivity. Testing in vitro showed a few CMV-associated chains specific for CMV antigens.

Only in-frame clones appear in the TCRdb table, and some are missing; sequencing was by immunoSEQ multiplex PCR. The table lists some 60,000 clones, around 96% of them singletons. CDR3 size: 16 residues. The germline V gene encodes CDR1 MGHRA and CDR2 YSYEKL. The junction had 2 bases not matched to a gene; V was cut back by 4 bases and J by 4 bases. This chain uses TRBV4-1 with TRBJ2-3; 16 bases fit TRBD2. This clonotype was obtained from a young man in good health and CMV-seronegative. The specimen was PBMCs. The CDR3 loop is CASSLGTSGRADTQYF. The CDR3 DNA follows: TGCGCCAGCAGCCTCGGGACTAGCGGGAGGGCAGATACGCAGTATTTT.